This T cell receptor (beta chain) was recovered during a study of shared clonotypes between healthy human individuals. The V gene lost 4 bases and the J gene lost 5 bases, with 18 bases spanning the gap. The germline gives CDR1 MNHEY, CDR2 SMNVEV (reference sequence). This CDR3 region has 15 residues. Researchers divided each subset's genomic DNA evenly across several immunoSEQ plates. TCRdb keeps only in-frame clones here, not all; method: immunoSEQ multiplex PCR. The sample has approximately 500,000 clones, about 96% seen once. The V gene is TRBV27, the J gene TRBJ2-7; D is unresolved. Specimen: naive CD4+ T cells sorted from blood. Subset in this sample: CD45RA+ positively selected. This receptor was identified in a woman in her twenties or thirties in good health. CDR3 coding DNA: TGTGCCAGCAGTTCTTTCCTCCTTTCCCCCCACGAGCAGTACTTC. Residues: CASSSFLLSPHEQYF.